A single sample is the source of the 26 T cell receptor beta chains below, sequenced in a study of blood T cell repertoires in COVID-19. The method was immunoSEQ multiplex PCR; TCRdb's version includes in-frame clones alone and lacks a portion of them. The sample carries roughly 260,000 clones, over 75% recorded once. Sequences were obtained from PBMCs or T cells enriched from blood (not recorded which). The source of these receptors is a woman aged 45-60 years who had recovered from COVID-19.

As to this clone: This CDR3 is also generated by other DNA sequences in the sample. This sequence joins TRBV4-2 and TRBJ2-7, with TRBD2 identical over 12 bases. This CDR3 has 16 amino acids. Germline loops: CDR1 LGHNA, CDR2 YNFKEQ. V shed 1 base, J shed 3 bases, and the junction held 4 bases outside the gene matches. This CDR3 reads CASSQAVTSGSYEQYF. DNA of the CDR3: TGTGCCAGCAGCCAAGCCGTGACTAGCGGGAGCTACGAGCAGTACTTC.

This clone was detected only a few times. The chain uses TRBV3-1 (or the pseudogene TRBV3-2) and TRBJ2-7; unclear D gene. V shed 1 base and J shed 0 bases, with 13 bases lying between them. Germline V gives CDR1 LGHDT, CDR2 YNNKEL (reference sequence). This CDR3 has 16 residues. The CDR3 DNA is TGTGCCAGCAGCCAAGTTTGGCAGTTAGCCTCCTACGAGCAGTACTTC. Encoded protein: CASSQVWQLASYEQYF.

The chain employs TRBV4-2 and TRBJ2-3; 8 nucleotides match TRBD2. Germline V gene lookup returns CDR1 LGHNA and CDR2 YNFKEQ. J was trimmed by 0 bases and V by 0 bases; bases with no gene match: 8. The CDR3 runs 18 residues. Here the CDR3 reads CASSQEVLAGFSTDTQYF. CDR3 bases: TGTGCCAGCAGCCAAGAGGTTCTAGCGGGCTTTAGCACAGATACGCAGTATTTT.

This clone has a single count. V usage is TRBV2 and J usage is TRBJ2-7; 11 bases are shared with TRBD1. The ends lost 6 bases at V and 3 bases at J; junction bases unmatched: 4. The CDR3 spans 14 residues. Germline V lookup: CDR1 SNHLY, CDR2 FYNNEI. The CDR3: CASRGQGAVYEQYF. For the CDR3, the DNA is TGTGCCAGCAGAGGACAGGGGGCTGTCTACGAGCAGTACTTC.

The rearrangement links TRBV27 to TRBJ2-6; D is unclear. V gave up 7 bases and J gave up 4 bases, with 8 bases separating them. Germline V lookup: CDR1 MNHEY, CDR2 SMNVEV (reference sequence). CDR3 length: 13 residues. The DNA for the CDR3 is TGTGCCAGCACCCCCCTAGGGGCCAACGTCCTGACTTTC. It codes for CASTPLGANVLTF.

J is TRBJ2-5 and V is TRBV5-6; the match to TRBD1 covers 8 bases. The CDR3 spans 18 residues. The ends lost 2 bases at V and 2 bases at J; junction bases unmatched: 14. Germline assignment: CDR1 SGHDT and CDR2 YYEEEE. CDR3 DNA sequence: TGTGCCAGCAGCTTCTCCCAGGGGGCTAGCAGGGCACAAGAGACCCAGTACTTC. It yields the protein CASSFSQGASRAQETQYF.

J is TRBJ2-7 and V is TRBV19; 7 bases are a match to TRBD1. The trim removed 7 bases at V and 2 bases at J, leaving 5 bases unmatched. Germline V gene data show CDR1 as LNHDA and CDR2 as SQIVND (reference sequence). CDR3 length: 13 amino acids. The CDR3 bases are TGTGCCAGTACCCCGGGGACAGCCTACGAGCAGTACTTC. It encodes CASTPGTAYEQYF.

The J gene is TRBJ2-1, the V gene TRBV28; 11 nucleotides line up with TRBD2. CDR1 and CDR2 from the germline V gene are MDHEN and SYDVKM. There are 14 residues in the CDR3. The V and J ends lost 6 bases and 4 bases, in that order; junction bases with no gene match: 2. The CDR3 region is CASRGLAVYNEQFF. The CDR3 DNA reads as TGTGCCAGCAGGGGACTAGCGGTTTACAATGAGCAGTTCTTC.

The genes are TRBV3-1 (or the pseudogene TRBV3-2) and TRBJ1-6; D is unclear. The germline V and J ends were trimmed by 1 base and 10 bases, with 11 bases remaining between them. Per the germline V gene, CDR1 is LGHDT and CDR2 is YNNKEL (reference sequence). The CDR3 is made up of 14 amino acids. CDR3 region: CASSQVKSVSPLHF. DNA for the CDR3: TGTGCCAGCAGCCAAGTTAAGTCGGTCTCACCCCTCCACTTT.

This chain joins TRBV9 and TRBJ2-5; a weak D match, TRBD1 (6 bases). The CDR3 length is 14 residues. The ends were cut back, 3 bases at V and 2 bases at J, with 11 bases in the middle. The germline gives CDR1 SGDLS, CDR2 YYNGEE. CDR3: CASSAQQGQETQYF. In nucleotides, the CDR3 is TGTGCCAGCAGCGCCCAACAGGGTCAAGAGACCCAGTACTTC. The full variable domain, completed using reference TRBV9 and TRBJ2-5, is DSGVTQTPKHLITATGQRVTLRCSPRSGDLSVYWYQQSLDQGLQFLIQYYNGEERAKGNILERFSAQQFPDLHSELNLSSLELGDSALYFCASSAQQGQETQYFGPGTRLLVL.

The rearrangement joins TRBV28 to TRBJ2-3; 8 bases align to TRBD2. The V and J ends lost 6 bases and 3 bases, in that order; junction bases with no gene match: 2. Germline assignment: CDR1 MDHEN and CDR2 SYDVKM. This CDR3 comprises 13 residues. This chain's CDR3 is CASRGGGTDTQYF. The CDR3 coding sequence is TGTGCCAGCAGAGGCGGGGGGACAGATACGCAGTATTTT.

The chain has TRBV29-1 and TRBJ2-7, with TRBD1 matching 7 bases. V lost 4 bases to trimming and J lost 4 bases; unmatched junction nucleotides: 1. The length of the CDR3 is 11 residues. CDR1 is SQVTM and CDR2 is ANQGSEA in the germline V gene. The CDR3 loop is CSVADRYEQYF. As DNA, the CDR3 is TGCAGCGTTGCGGACAGGTACGAGCAGTACTTC.

This chain joins TRBV6-5 and TRBJ2-7; maybe TRBD2 (5 bases). The germline CDR1 and CDR2 sequences are MNHEY and SVGAGI. This CDR3 is 16 amino acids long. V was shortened by 2 bases and J by 0 bases, with 14 bases between the two germline ends. In DNA, the CDR3 is TGTGCCAGCAGTTACGGGGAGACCTTCCTCTCCTACGAGCAGTACTTC. This sequence encodes CASSYGETFLSYEQYF.

The chain links TRBV10-2 to TRBJ1-1, with TRBD1 identical over 8 bases. This CDR3 contains 13 residues. Germline lookup yields CDR1 WSHSY and CDR2 SAAADI. The trim removed 8 bases at V and 0 bases at J, leaving 2 bases unmatched. Here the CDR3 reads CASRDRLNTEAFF. The CDR3 DNA reads as TGCGCCAGCCGGGACAGGCTGAACACTGAAGCTTTCTTT.

The rearrangement uses TRBV6-6 and TRBJ1-1, with 11 bases aligning to TRBD1. After removal of 5 bases from V and 3 bases from J, the junction contained 11 bases not matched to a gene. Germline V CDR1 and CDR2: MNHNY, SVGAGI (reference sequence). CDR3 length: 17 amino acids. The chain's CDR3 is CASSLPRGTGGHTEAFF. CDR3 DNA sequence: TGTGCCAGCAGTCTCCCGCGCGGGACAGGGGGTCACACTGAAGCTTTCTTT.

This clone was found a few times. The chain recombines TRBV5-1 with TRBJ2-1; 7 bases are shared with TRBD2. Germline lookup yields CDR1 SGHRS and CDR2 YFSETQ. V lost 1 base, J lost 6 bases, and 7 bases stayed unmatched. The CDR3 sequence is 15 residues long. CDR3 DNA: TGCGCCAGCAGCTTGCCGGCGGGAGTGGGCAATGAGCAGTTCTTC. Translation gives CASSLPAGVGNEQFF.

The V call is TRBV28, the J call TRBJ2-4; D possibly corresponds to TRBD1 (5 bases). With 6 bases removed from V and 2 bases from J, the gap between germline ends came to 14 bases. The CDR3 length is 15 residues. Germline values: CDR1 MDHEN, CDR2 SYDVKM. In DNA, the CDR3 is TGTGCCAGCAGCCCACACCAGGGCTCCAAAAACATTCAGTACTTC. Translation gives CASSPHQGSKNIQYF.

The chain carries TRBV18 and TRBJ2-5; D is possibly TRBD1 (6 bases). Germline assignment: CDR1 KGHSH and CDR2 LQKENI. Trimming pared 4 bases from V and 2 bases from J, leaving 8 bases between. This CDR3 has 13 residues. CDR3 amino acids: CASSRGRQETQYF. CDR3 nucleotides: TGTGCCAGCTCACGGGGGCGGCAAGAGACCCAGTACTTC.

The CDR3 DNA sequence: TGTGCCAGCAGCCGCGGTGGATCCTACGAGCAGTACTTC. Translating gives CASSRGGSYEQYF. The chain joins TRBV4-2 to TRBJ2-7; D is unresolved. V dropped 4 bases and J dropped 1 base, with 8 bases sitting between them. This CDR3 is 13 amino acids long. Looked up from germline, CDR1 is LGHNA and CDR2 is YNFKEQ.

The V and J genes are TRBV5-8 and TRBJ1-1, with D unresolved. The germline V gene has CDR1 SGHTS and CDR2 YDEGEE. The CDR3 sequence is 13 residues long. Trimming shortened V by 1 base and J by 5 bases, and 9 bases separated the two germline ends. The CDR3 here is CASSLTSRTEAFF. DNA of the CDR3: TGTGCCAGCAGCTTGACGTCTAGGACTGAAGCTTTCTTT.

This chain joins TRBV21-1 and TRBJ2-1; the tabulated D call, TRBD1, remains unverified against the DNA. TRBV21-1 is a pseudogene locus. This CDR3 has 17 residues. This CDR3 reads CASSPLRQGTETNEQFF. The CDR3 DNA reads TGTGCCAGCAGCCCACTCCGACAGGGAACGGAGACCAATGAGCAGTTCTTC.

Here the CDR3 DNA reads TGCGCCAGCAGCCAAGTCGGGAGCTCCTACAATGAGCAGTTCTTC. This translates into CASSQVGSSYNEQFF. The chain carries TRBV4-1 and TRBJ2-1; D is possibly TRBD2 (6 bases). This CDR3 has 15 residues. The V gene's germline CDR1 is MGHRA and CDR2 YSYEKL. V lost 1 base to trimming and J lost 0 bases, with 7 bases between them.

V and J are TRBV7-6 and TRBJ2-1; 8 bases agree with TRBD2. The germline V gene encodes CDR1 SGHVS and CDR2 FNYEAQ. The V and J ends lost 2 bases and 7 bases, in that order; junction bases with no gene match: 7. This CDR3 comprises 15 residues. The DNA for the CDR3 is TGTGCCAGCAGCTTATTTGGGGCTAGCGGGAATGAGCAGTTCTTC. This translates into CASSLFGASGNEQFF.

This chain connects TRBV11-2 to TRBJ2-2; TRBD1 might be the D (6 bases). CDR3 length: 14 amino acids. Germline V gives CDR1 SGHAT, CDR2 FQNNGV. V was pared by 2 bases and J by 4 bases, with 8 bases between. The CDR3 loop is CASSLNRVTGELFF. In nucleotides, the CDR3 is TGTGCCAGCAGCTTAAACAGGGTCACCGGGGAGCTGTTTTTT.

The CDR3 DNA reads TGCGCCAGCAGCCAAGTTGGAGGGAGGGCCGATACGCAGTATTTT. Translated, it gives CASSQVGGRADTQYF. The chain employs TRBV4-1 and TRBJ2-3, with 7 bases aligning to TRBD2. This CDR3 contains 15 residues. Germline loops: CDR1 MGHRA, CDR2 YSYEKL. V lost 1 base and J lost 6; bases outside the gene matches: 7.

The CDR3 spells CASSLGAGTGNTGELFF. CDR3 coding DNA: TGCGCCAGCAGCTTGGGGGCAGGGACTGGGAACACCGGGGAGCTGTTTTTT. The chain carries TRBV5-1 and TRBJ2-2, with D possibly being TRBD2 (6 bases). Trimming stripped 0 bases from V and 1 base from J, with 13 bases between. Per the germline V gene, CDR1 is SGHRS and CDR2 is YFSETQ. CDR3 size: 17 residues. Looking up the rest from reference TRBV5-1 and TRBJ2-2 gives the full variable domain: KAGVTQTPRYLIKTRGQQVTLSCSPISGHRSVSWYQQTPGQGLQFLFEYFSETQRNKGNFPGRFSGRQFSNSRSEMNVSTLELGDSALYLCASSLGAGTGNTGELFFGEGSRLTVL.